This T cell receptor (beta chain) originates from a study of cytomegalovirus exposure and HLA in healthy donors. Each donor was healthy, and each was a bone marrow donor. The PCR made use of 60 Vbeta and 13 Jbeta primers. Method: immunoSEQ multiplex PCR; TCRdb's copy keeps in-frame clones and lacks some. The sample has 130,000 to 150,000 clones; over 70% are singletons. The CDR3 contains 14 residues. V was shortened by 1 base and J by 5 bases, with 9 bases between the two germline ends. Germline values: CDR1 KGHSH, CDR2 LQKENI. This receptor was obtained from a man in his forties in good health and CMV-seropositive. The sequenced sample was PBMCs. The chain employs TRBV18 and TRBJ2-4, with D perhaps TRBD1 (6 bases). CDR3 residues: CASSPRDNENIQYF. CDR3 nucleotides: TGTGCCAGCTCACCACGGGACAACGAAAACATTCAGTACTTC.